These 32 T cell receptor beta chains share one sample of origin, sequenced in a study of blood T cell repertoires in COVID-19 (dated by TCRdb to 2020 to 2021). Libraries were constructed by the immunoSEQ multiplex PCR assay. TCRdb took this table from immuneACCESS and kept in-frame rearrangements with V and J called. Such tables lack part of the clones; where checked against another copy, unresolved V genes explain under half of the gap, and the rest is unexplained. The sample table records some 31,000 clones; about 89% of these occur just once. 9.5% to 10% of the sample is held by the ten biggest clonotypes. The sample comprised peripheral blood. The source is a human donor with active COVID-19. The donor label of this sample is uncertain.

This clone was detected once. This rearrangement joins TRBV2 to TRBJ1-1; D is unresolved. CDR1 and CDR2 from the germline V gene are SNHLY and FYNNEI. The CDR3 covers 15 residues. V was pared by 6 bases and J by 0 bases, with 14 bases between. The CDR3 nucleotides read TGTGCCAGCAGGGCAGATTCTTTCATGAACACTGAAGCTTTCTTT. Its translation: CASRADSFMNTEAFF. Based on the CDR3 plus reference TRBV2 and TRBJ1-1, the full variable domain is EPEVTQTPSHQVTQMGQEVILRCVPISNHLYFYWYRQILGQKVEFLVSFYNNEISEKSEIFDDQFSVERPDGSNFTLKIRSTKLEDSAMYFCASRADSFMNTEAFFGQGTRLTVV.

In this sample, this clone turned up a few times. The rearrangement links TRBV19 to TRBJ1-5; no clear D gene. Trimming cost V 3 bases and J 0 bases, with 12 bases left between them. The germline V gene has CDR1 LNHDA and CDR2 SQIVND (reference sequence). The CDR3 length is 16 residues. The DNA for the CDR3 is TGTGCCAGTAGTATCCTCCTCGGGAGTAGCAATCAGCCCCAGCATTTT. Encoded protein: CASSILLGSSNQPQHF.

The rearrangement joins TRBV7-9 to TRBJ2-7; the D is unclear. The CDR3 runs to 11 residues. The V and J ends lost 7 bases and 3 bases respectively, with 7 bases between them. Germline loops: CDR1 SEHNR, CDR2 FQNEAQ (reference sequence). CDR3 bases: TGTGCCAGCACCTCCAACTACGAGCAGTACTTC. This codes for CASTSNYEQYF.

The CDR3 nucleotides are TGTGCCAGCATTCCCCCAATGGGAGGGAACACTGAAGCTTTCTTT. It translates to CASIPPMGGNTEAFF. V and J are TRBV6-5 and TRBJ1-1; D gene unclear. CDR1 and CDR2 (germline): MNHEY, SVGAGI. Between the trimmed V and J ends, which lost 7 bases and 1 base, there was a span of 16 bases. This CDR3 is built from 15 residues.

The rearrangement joins TRBV9 to TRBJ1-2, with 10 bases matching TRBD1. The germline V gene has CDR1 SGDLS and CDR2 YYNGEE. CDR3 length: 15 residues. Unmatched junction bases numbered 8, after V lost 4 bases and J lost 5 bases. The CDR3 bases are TGTGCCAGCAGCTTCGACAGGGGGCGCGGGTATGGCTACACCTTC. It yields the protein CASSFDRGRGYGYTF.

The V and J genes are TRBV3-1 (or the pseudogene TRBV3-2) and TRBJ1-4; 11 bases align to TRBD1. Germline V gives CDR1 LGHDT, CDR2 YNNKEL (reference sequence). The junction had 13 bases not matched to a gene; V was cut back by 7 bases and J by 0 bases. This CDR3 is 19 amino acids long. The DNA for the CDR3 is TGTGCCAGCACACCCGGGACAGGGGGAGGTGGGACAACTAATGAAAAACTGTTTTTT. Translating gives CASTPGTGGGGTTNEKLFF.

This rearrangement joins TRBV7-3 to TRBJ2-7; D not certain. Trimming pared 1 base from V and 3 bases from J, leaving 10 bases between. CDR3 length: 14 residues. CDR1 SGHTA and CDR2 FQGTGA come from the germline V gene. CDR3 nucleotides: TGTGCCAGCAGCTTAAGTCCCTCTAACTACGAGCAGTACTTC. Translating it yields CASSLSPSNYEQYF.

CDR3 residues: CASSQEIGISTDTQYF. CDR3 nucleotide sequence: TGTGCCAGCAGCCAAGAAATCGGGATTAGCACAGATACGCAGTATTTT. This chain connects TRBV4-2 to TRBJ2-3; TRBD2 is a possible D gene (5 bases). CDR3 length equals 16 residues. From germline, CDR1 is LGHNA and CDR2 YNFKEQ. Trimming took off 0 bases at V and 0 bases at J, with 10 bases between the two ends.

The chain carries TRBV5-6 and TRBJ2-1; the D gene is possibly TRBD2 (6 bases). Germline V gene sequence: CDR1 SGHDT, CDR2 YYEEEE. The ends were cut back, 5 bases at V and 0 bases at J, with 15 bases in the middle. The CDR3 length is 16 residues. For the CDR3, the DNA is TGTGCCAGCAGAACCCGTCAGCGGGTCTCCTACAATGAGCAGTTCTTC. It encodes CASRTRQRVSYNEQFF.

For the CDR3, the DNA is TGCGCCAGCAGCTTGAAAATACCGGGACAGGGGGCCTACGAGCAGTACTTC. Encoded protein: CASSLKIPGQGAYEQYF. The gene calls are TRBV5-1 and TRBJ2-7; 11 bases line up with TRBD1. The J segment lost 2 bases and the V segment lost 1 base, leaving 8 bases of the junction unmatched. Germline loops: CDR1 SGHRS, CDR2 YFSETQ. This CDR3 comprises 17 residues.

The chain couples TRBV5-4 to TRBJ1-2; 10 nucleotides match TRBD1. The CDR3 contains 17 residues. V gave up 3 bases and J gave up 2 bases; unmatched junction bases: 10. Germline values: CDR1 SGHNT, CDR2 YYREEE (reference sequence). The CDR3: CASSSRQGARFNYGYTF. CDR3 nucleotides: TGTGCCAGCAGCTCAAGACAGGGGGCGCGCTTCAACTATGGCTACACCTTC.

This chain joins TRBV28 and TRBJ1-1; D possibly corresponds to TRBD1 (5 bases). Looked up from germline, CDR1 is MDHEN and CDR2 is SYDVKM. The V end was cut by 10 bases, the J end by 5 bases, with 11 bases between. The CDR3 loop spans 11 amino acids. The CDR3 nucleotides are TGTGCCACCATGGGGGGAACTGAAGCTTTCTTT. This codes for CATMGGTEAFF.

The chain uses TRBV28 and TRBJ2-7; TRBD1 might be the D (7 bases). V lost 3 bases to trimming and J lost 7 bases, with 13 bases between them. The CDR3 runs 13 residues. CDR1 and CDR2 from the germline V gene are MDHEN and SYDVKM. The CDR3 here is CASSFAGGGEQYF. CDR3 in DNA: TGTGCCAGCAGTTTCGCAGGGGGAGGTGAGCAGTACTTC.

V usage is TRBV6-2 or TRBV6-3 and J usage is TRBJ1-1; D may be TRBD1 (6 bases). Germline V CDR1 and CDR2: MNHEY, SVGEGT. This CDR3 spans 16 amino acids. V lost 2 bases to trimming and J lost 6 bases, with 19 bases between them. CDR3 nucleotide sequence: TGTGCCAGCAGTTACGGGGGTATCACAGGGTTGGCTGAAGCTTTCTTT. As protein: CASSYGGITGLAEAFF.

The rearrangement joins TRBV27 to TRBJ2-1; no firm D call. The CDR3 loop spans 13 amino acids. The V end was cut by 2 bases, the J end by 14 bases, with 16 bases between. Germline V gives CDR1 MNHEY, CDR2 SMNVEV (reference sequence). As DNA, the CDR3 is TGTGCCAGCAGTTTAGTAGGCCGTAGTCAGGAGTTCTTC. Translation: CASSLVGRSQEFF.

The chain recombines TRBV5-8 with TRBJ2-5, with D uncertain. Germline values: CDR1 SGHTS, CDR2 YDEGEE. Trimming took 4 bases from V and 2 from J, leaving 3 bases between them. This CDR3 spans 11 amino acids. CDR3 sequence: CASSTQETQYF. The DNA for the CDR3 is TGTGCCAGCAGCACACAAGAGACCCAGTACTTC.

The gene calls are TRBV4-3 and TRBJ2-1, with D maybe TRBD2 (5 bases). This CDR3 comprises 15 residues. Germline V CDR1 and CDR2: LGHNA, YSLEER. V lost 4 bases to trimming and J lost 8 bases, with 18 bases between them. CDR3 in DNA: TGCGCCAGCAGCCCCTCAGGACCGGGGTGGGATGAGCAGTTCTTC. Its translation: CASSPSGPGWDEQFF.

The rearrangement links TRBV18 to TRBJ1-1; 7 nucleotides match TRBD1. The CDR3 has 16 amino acids. Per the germline V gene, CDR1 is KGHSH and CDR2 is LQKENI. V was clipped by 2 bases and J by 5 bases; unmatched bases: 11. The CDR3 nucleotides are TGTGCCAGCTCACCAAAGCGGACAGGTGGGGGGACTGAAGCTTTCTTT. Protein product: CASSPKRTGGGTEAFF.

This clone has only one observation. The chain combines TRBV6-2 or TRBV6-3 with TRBJ1-5, with a tentative D call TRBD1 (6 bases). This CDR3 comprises 15 residues. The V end lost 2 bases, the J end lost 1 base, and 9 bases lay between the germline ends. In germline, CDR1 is MNHEY, CDR2 SVGEGT. CDR3: CASSYGQGSNQPQHF. The DNA of the CDR3 is TGTGCCAGCAGTTACGGTCAGGGGAGCAATCAGCCCCAGCATTTT.

The rearrangement joins TRBV4-2 to TRBJ2-5; 7 positions agree with TRBD2. In germline, CDR1 is LGHNA, CDR2 YNFKEQ. Trimming removed 1 base from V and 5 bases from J; junction bases left unmatched: 13. The CDR3 consists of 17 residues. CDR3 amino acids: CASSQGRGDYSGETQYF. In DNA, the CDR3 is TGTGCCAGCAGCCAAGGTCGTGGGGACTACTCGGGGGAGACCCAGTACTTC.

This chain uses TRBV7-3 with TRBJ2-3; TRBD2 might be the D (5 bases). The CDR3 runs 16 residues. V was clipped by 4 bases and J by 6 bases, with 20 bases between them. Germline V gene lookup returns CDR1 SGHTA and CDR2 FQGTGA. This chain's CDR3 is CASSSFLSSGSDTQYF. The CDR3 DNA is TGTGCCAGCAGCTCATTCCTTTCCTCGGGATCCGATACGCAGTATTTT.

CDR3 bases: TGTGCCAGCAGCCTTTTCACAGGGAAGGTATTGACTGAAGCTTTCTTT. It encodes CASSLFTGKVLTEAFF. The chain is built from TRBV7-2 and TRBJ1-1; D may be TRBD1 (6 bases). CDR1 SGHTA and CDR2 FQGNSA come from the germline V gene. The V end was cut by 5 bases, the J end by 5 bases, with 21 bases between. The CDR3 runs 16 residues.

This chain joins TRBV25-1 and TRBJ2-7, with D perhaps TRBD2 (5 bases). CDR3 length: 11 residues. V was trimmed by 9 bases and J by 6 bases, leaving 12 bases between them. Per germline, CDR1 MGHDK and CDR2 SYGVNS. Here the CDR3 reads CASGDRGEQYF. For the CDR3, the DNA is TGTGCCAGTGGGGATCGGGGCGAGCAGTACTTC.

V and J are TRBV7-2 and TRBJ1-2; no reliable D call. The CDR3 spans 13 residues. In germline, CDR1 is SGHTA, CDR2 FQGNSA. V was clipped by 6 bases and J by 7 bases, with 15 bases between them. The CDR3 DNA sequence: TGTGCCAGCAGTTATTCCCCGGGAGGTGGCTACACCTTC. Its translation: CASSYSPGGGYTF.

The CDR3 DNA follows: TGTGCCAGCAGTTTGGGACAGGGGGTCTATGGCTACACCTTC. Amino acids: CASSLGQGVYGYTF. The chain recombines TRBV28 with TRBJ1-2; 11 bases align to TRBD1. Germline V lookup: CDR1 MDHEN, CDR2 SYDVKM. V lost 3 bases to trimming and J lost 4 bases; unmatched junction nucleotides: 1. The CDR3 has 14 residues.

This clone was detected only once. V is TRBV19 and J is TRBJ2-2, with TRBD1 identical over 7 bases. The CDR3 is 18 residues long. V lost 7 bases to trimming and J lost 4 bases; unmatched junction nucleotides: 18. In germline, CDR1 is LNHDA, CDR2 SQIVND (reference sequence). In DNA form, the CDR3 reads TGTGCCAGTACCCCAAGGGGGATAGGGGGCCCGAGCACCGGGGAGCTGTTTTTT. It specifies CASTPRGIGGPSTGELFF.

The rearrangement joins TRBV7-9 to TRBJ1-6; no clear D. CDR1 and CDR2 (germline): SEHNR, FQNEAQ (reference sequence). V lost 5 bases and J 8 bases, leaving 4 bases between the germline ends. The CDR3 covers 11 residues. The CDR3 coding sequence is TGTGCCAGCAGCGCAGATTCACCCCTCCACTTT. It yields the protein CASSADSPLHF.

V gene TRBV4-1 combines with J gene TRBJ2-5; D is possibly TRBD2 (8 bases). This CDR3 spans 18 amino acids. With 2 bases removed from V and 4 bases from J, the gap between germline ends came to 23 bases. From germline, CDR1 is MGHRA and CDR2 YSYEKL. CDR3 DNA sequence: TGCGCCAGCAGCCAAACTCAGGGGGGCGGGGGGCTCCCAGAGACCCAGTACTTC. Amino acid sequence: CASSQTQGGGGLPETQYF.

The chain employs TRBV24-1 and TRBJ2-4; 10 nucleotides agree with TRBD1. Per germline, CDR1 KGHDR and CDR2 SFDVKD. V was clipped by 7 bases and J by 3 bases; unmatched bases: 11. There are 17 residues in the CDR3. The CDR3 sequence: CATSDRGQLRDKNIQYF. The CDR3 bases are TGTGCCACCAGCGACAGGGGGCAGCTGAGGGACAAAAACATTCAGTACTTC.

The genes are TRBV4-3 and TRBJ1-2; the match to TRBD1 covers 11 bases. The CDR3 has 20 residues. From germline, CDR1 is LGHNA and CDR2 YSLEER. With V trimmed by 1 base and J by 0 bases, 13 bases remained unmatched. The CDR3 reads CASSQALGGTGGASNYGYTF. The CDR3 region has the DNA TGCGCCAGCAGCCAAGCCCTCGGAGGGACAGGGGGTGCTTCTAACTATGGCTACACCTTC.

This clone occurred once. The chain links TRBV21-1 to TRBJ2-1; the table's D call, TRBD2, was not checked against the DNA. TRBV21-1 is listed as a pseudogene. CDR3 size: 16 residues. This chain's CDR3 is CASSKGRVAGDNEQFF. The CDR3 coding sequence is TGTGCCAGCAGCAAAGGACGGGTAGCGGGGGACAATGAGCAGTTCTTC.

The rearrangement uses TRBV28 and TRBJ1-4; 7 bases agree with TRBD1. Trimming removed 6 bases from V and 5 bases from J; junction bases left unmatched: 9. CDR1 MDHEN and CDR2 SYDVKM come from the germline V gene. The CDR3 totals 15 residues. In DNA, the CDR3 is TGTGCCAGCAGCATGGACAGGTTAGAAAATGAAAAACTGTTTTTT. It encodes CASSMDRLENEKLFF. Variable domain in full (rest from reference TRBV28 and TRBJ1-4): DVKVTQSSRYLVKRTGEKVFLECVQDMDHENMFWYRQDPGLGLRLIYFSYDVKMKEKGDIPEGYSVSREKKERFSLILESASTNQTSMYLCASSMDRLENEKLFFGSGTQLSVL.